Following are 32 T cell receptor beta chains from one sample sequenced in a study of Ad26.COV2.S vaccination and SARS-CoV-2 variants. Here immunoSEQ multiplex PCR was the method, and the copy in TCRdb shows in-frame clones only, minus some. The data hold fewer than 500,000 clones, with around 90% observed a single time. This sample's treatment: roughly 20 received Ad26.COV2.S at low or high dose, single or two shots; 5 received placebo; per-sample allocation not given. At day 63 after the first vaccine or placebo injection, samples were drawn. The specimen was peripheral blood, collected in a trial of Ad26.COV2.S vaccine versus placebo. All receptors come from a person aged 18 to 59 who received the Ad26.COV2.S COVID-19 vaccine or a placebo.

The chain joins TRBV2 to TRBJ2-1; D is tentatively TRBD1 or TRBD2 (5 bases each). The CDR3 is made up of 13 amino acids. Trimming cost V 6 bases and J 10 bases, with 16 bases left between them. Germline V gene sequence: CDR1 SNHLY, CDR2 FYNNEI. CDR3 loop: CASRHEGFGEQFF. The CDR3 DNA sequence: TGTGCCAGCAGGCATGAGGGGTTCGGCGAGCAGTTCTTC.

The chain combines TRBV30 with TRBJ1-5, with D perhaps TRBD1 (5 bases). CDR3 length: 15 residues. Germline V CDR1 and CDR2: GTSNPN, SVGIG (reference sequence). Deletions cut 0 bases from V and 2 bases from J, with 11 bases between. CDR3 sequence (DNA): TGTGCCTGGAGTGTGCCAGGGTTGGGCAATCAGCCCCAGCATTTT. Its translation is CAWSVPGLGNQPQHF.

V gene TRBV6-2 or TRBV6-3 combines with J gene TRBJ2-1, with D possibly being TRBD2 (5 bases). Germline V CDR1 and CDR2: MNHEY, SVGEGT. V lost 2 bases, J lost 7 bases, and 18 bases lay in between. The CDR3 consists of 16 residues. CDR3: CASSYITRASGNEQFF. The CDR3 coding sequence is TGTGCCAGCAGTTACATCACTAGAGCGTCGGGAAATGAGCAGTTCTTC.

This rearrangement joins TRBV27 to TRBJ2-3, with 13 nucleotides matching TRBD2. V shed 3 bases, J shed 4 bases, and the junction held 4 bases outside the gene matches. The germline V gene encodes CDR1 MNHEY and CDR2 SMNVEV (reference sequence). The CDR3 runs 16 residues. The CDR3 sequence is CASSFGLAGVADTQYF. The CDR3 DNA reads as TGTGCCAGCAGTTTCGGACTAGCGGGAGTAGCAGATACGCAGTATTTT.

This clone was seen only a few times. V usage is TRBV4-2 and J usage is TRBJ1-2; 7 bases agree with TRBD1. V was pared by 4 bases and J by 8 bases, with 7 bases of the junction left unmatched. Per the germline V gene, CDR1 is LGHNA and CDR2 is YNFKEQ. There are 13 residues in the CDR3. The CDR3 DNA sequence: TGTGCCAGCAGCCCTACAGGGGAGAACGGCTACACCTTC. Translating gives CASSPTGENGYTF.

To note about this clone: Sequence at one end of the junction differs from germline and may be a read error. The chain employs TRBV28 and TRBJ2-7; D is possibly TRBD1 (6 bases). There are 12 residues in the CDR3. Germline V lookup: CDR1 MDHEN, CDR2 SYDVKM. The CDR3 here is CASSFVGRGLNF. The DNA of the CDR3 is TGTGCCAGCAGTTTCGTTGGCAGGGGATTAAACTTC.

The rearrangement uses TRBV28 and TRBJ1-2; no clear D. Per germline, CDR1 MDHEN and CDR2 SYDVKM. Trimming removed 5 bases from V and 7 bases from J, with 14 bases in between. The CDR3 length is 13 residues. The CDR3 protein is CASSDLGLGGYTF. CDR3 nucleotide sequence: TGTGCCAGCAGTGATCTCGGACTTGGTGGCTACACCTTC.

This clone turned up a few times. This rearrangement joins TRBV4-2 to TRBJ2-7; perhaps TRBD2 as D (6 bases). CDR3 length: 16 amino acids. Germline V gives CDR1 LGHNA, CDR2 YNFKEQ. V gave up 1 base and J gave up 5 bases, with 18 bases separating them. The CDR3 here is CASSQVTAEGSDEQYF. Here the CDR3 DNA reads TGTGCCAGCAGCCAAGTTACGGCGGAGGGCTCGGACGAGCAGTACTTC.

The chain has TRBV7-2 and TRBJ2-1; D remains unclear. The V gene lost 1 base and the J gene lost 2 bases, with 9 bases spanning the gap. The CDR3 is made up of 15 amino acids. Germline CDR1 reads SGHTA; CDR2 reads FQGNSA. The CDR3 region has the DNA TGTGCCAGCAGCTTAGTGGACGGACCCTACAATGAGCAGTTCTTC. Translated: CASSLVDGPYNEQFF.

The rearrangement uses TRBV7-8 and TRBJ1-5, with D unclear. Germline assignment: CDR1 SGHVS and CDR2 FQNEAQ. The CDR3 runs 13 residues. V was shortened by 2 bases and J by 6 bases, with 8 bases between the two germline ends. The CDR3 loop reads CASSLTAPQPQHF. Written as DNA, the CDR3 is TGTGCCAGCAGCTTAACGGCGCCTCAGCCCCAGCATTTT.

This clone was detected a few times. The chain is built from TRBV30 and TRBJ1-1; the D is unclear. This CDR3 contains 13 residues. The V end was cut by 3 bases, the J end by 1 base, with 9 bases between. The germline V gene has CDR1 GTSNPN and CDR2 SVGIG (reference sequence). The CDR3 loop is CAWRALENTEAFF. The CDR3 DNA is TGTGCCTGGAGAGCCCTGGAGAACACTGAAGCTTTCTTT.

The genes are TRBV6-5 and TRBJ2-3; TRBD2 matches at 16 bases. Per germline, CDR1 MNHEY and CDR2 SVGAGI. V shed 6 bases and J 7 bases; nucleotides not matched to a gene: 4. This CDR3 is built from 15 residues. The CDR3 reads CASRWGLAGGNTQYF. CDR3 sequence (DNA): TGTGCCAGCAGATGGGGACTAGCGGGAGGGAATACGCAGTATTTT.

The V call is TRBV7-9, the J call TRBJ2-7, with a possible D match to TRBD2 (5 bases). The germline gives CDR1 SEHNR, CDR2 FQNEAQ (reference sequence). The length of the CDR3 is 12 residues. Trimming took off 5 bases at V and 6 bases at J, with 11 bases between the two ends. The CDR3 nucleotides are TGTGCCAGCAGCCCCGACTATGGCGAGCAGTACTTC. It encodes CASSPDYGEQYF.

This chain joins TRBV9 and TRBJ2-3; TRBD2 might be the D (6 bases). The CDR3 totals 14 residues. V dropped 8 bases and J dropped 0 bases, with 13 bases sitting between them. Germline V gene sequence: CDR1 SGDLS, CDR2 YYNGEE. In DNA, the CDR3 is TGTGCCAGTGGGACTGAGGCTAGCACAGATACGCAGTATTTT. This gives the protein CASGTEASTDTQYF.

The rearrangement uses TRBV15 and TRBJ2-1; D unresolved. Per germline, CDR1 LNHNV and CDR2 YYDKDF (reference sequence). V was trimmed by 0 bases and J by 6 bases, leaving 12 bases between them. This CDR3 spans 15 amino acids. Written as DNA, the CDR3 is TGTGCCACCAGCAGAGATGGCACCTCTCTCAATGAGCAGTTCTTC. Its protein is CATSRDGTSLNEQFF.

The V and J genes are TRBV28 and TRBJ1-2; D unresolved. CDR1 and CDR2 from the germline V gene are MDHEN and SYDVKM. This CDR3 contains 13 residues. V was cut by 4 bases and J by 2 bases, with 8 bases left in between. CDR3: CASSSSENYGYTF. The DNA of the CDR3 is TGTGCCAGCAGTTCTTCAGAGAACTATGGCTACACCTTC.

V gene TRBV11-3 combines with J gene TRBJ2-2; 9 positions agree with TRBD2. The CDR3 is 16 amino acids. The V gene's germline CDR1 is SGHNT and CDR2 YENEEA. The trim removed 3 bases at V and 1 base at J, leaving 3 bases unmatched. The CDR3 DNA follows: TGTGCCAGCAGCTTCCGGACTAGCGAGAACACCGGGGAGCTGTTTTTT. Its protein product is CASSFRTSENTGELFF. Full variable domain (rest looked up from reference TRBV11-3 and TRBJ2-2): EAGVVQSPRYKIIEKKQPVAFWCNPISGHNTLYWYLQNLGQGPELLIRYENEEAVDDSQLPKDRFSAERLKGVDSTLKIQPAELGDSAVYLCASSFRTSENTGELFFGEGSRLTVL.

The V call is TRBV5-1, the J call TRBJ2-7; tentatively, D is TRBD1 (7 bases). Germline V lookup: CDR1 SGHRS, CDR2 YFSETQ. V was trimmed by 0 bases and J by 4 bases, leaving 20 bases between them. This CDR3 has 17 amino acids. The CDR3 region has the DNA TGCGCCAGCAGCTTGGAGTTTCTTGCGGCAGGGGGGTACGAGCAGTACTTC. This encodes CASSLEFLAAGGYEQYF.

The chain couples TRBV27 to TRBJ2-1; D ambiguous. The CDR3 is 15 amino acids. V was cut by 3 bases and J by 4 bases, with 13 bases left in between. Germline V gene sequence: CDR1 MNHEY, CDR2 SMNVEV (reference sequence). The CDR3 nucleotides are TGTGCCAGCAGTTTGACGCGAACTATTTACAATGAGCAGTTCTTC. The encoded protein is CASSLTRTIYNEQFF.

The V call is TRBV7-3, the J call TRBJ2-1, with D possibly matching TRBD2 (5 bases). V lost 4 bases and J lost 8, with 15 bases in between. There are 14 residues in the CDR3. CDR1 is SGHTA and CDR2 is FQGTGA in the germline V gene. CDR3 nucleotides: TGTGCCAGCAGCTCAAACGGGGAGTTCTATGAGCAGTTCTTC. Protein: CASSSNGEFYEQFF.

The chain has TRBV11-2 and TRBJ1-1; D is unresolved. V lost 3 bases and J 3 bases, leaving 8 bases between the germline ends. Per the germline V gene, CDR1 is SGHAT and CDR2 is FQNNGV. The CDR3 loop spans 13 amino acids. CDR3 residues: CASSFDGYTEAFF. CDR3 sequence (DNA): TGTGCCAGCAGCTTTGATGGGTACACTGAAGCTTTCTTT.

Details on this clone: The same CDR3 can be traced to other DNA sequences in this sample. The V call is TRBV6-2 or TRBV6-3, the J call TRBJ2-7; no reliable D call. Between the trimmed V and J ends, which lost 2 bases and 0 bases, there was a span of 14 bases. The germline V gene has CDR1 MNHEY and CDR2 SVGEGT. The CDR3 loop spans 16 amino acids. The CDR3 DNA reads TGTGCCAGCAGTTACCCCCTAAGGGCCAACTCCTACGAGCAGTACTTC. Translated: CASSYPLRANSYEQYF.

V gene TRBV19 combines with J gene TRBJ1-5; 8 bases map to TRBD1. J was trimmed by 2 bases and V by 5 bases; bases with no gene match: 2. Germline-derived CDR1 and CDR2 are LNHDA and SQIVND (reference sequence). CDR3 size: 14 residues. The CDR3 region is CASSGQGRNQPQHF. As DNA, the CDR3 is TGTGCCAGTAGTGGACAGGGACGCAATCAGCCCCAGCATTTT.

The chain has TRBV3-1 (or the pseudogene TRBV3-2) and TRBJ1-1, with TRBD1 matching over 7 bases. V lost 3 bases, J lost 8 bases, and 3 bases stayed unmatched. The CDR3 totals 12 residues. Germline CDR1 and CDR2: LGHDT and YNNKEL (reference sequence). CDR3 in amino acids: CASSHTGAEAFF. CDR3 in DNA: TGTGCCAGCAGCCACACAGGGGCGGAAGCTTTCTTT.

V is TRBV7-2 and J is TRBJ2-7; TRBD2 matches at 15 bases. With V trimmed by 1 base and J by 6 bases, 13 bases remained unmatched. CDR1 and CDR2 (germline): SGHTA, FQGNSA. CDR3 size: 19 residues. Here the CDR3 DNA reads TGTGCCAGCAGCTTAGGGGGGGGACTAGCGGGAGGATCGGGAGTCGAGCAGTACTTC. It yields the protein CASSLGGGLAGGSGVEQYF.

The V call is TRBV6-6, the J call TRBJ2-7, with TRBD1 matching over 12 bases. Per germline, CDR1 MNHNY and CDR2 SVGAGI (reference sequence). The CDR3 loop spans 14 amino acids. V lost 7 bases and J lost 11; bases outside the gene matches: 12. The CDR3 sequence is CASNHRDRGRVEYF. CDR3 coding DNA: TGTGCCAGCAATCACCGGGACAGGGGGCGAGTAGAGTACTTC.

V gene TRBV6-5 combines with J gene TRBJ2-5, with 12 nucleotides matching TRBD2. V was clipped by 8 bases and J by 4 bases; unmatched bases: 5. CDR3 size: 14 residues. Germline V gene lookup returns CDR1 MNHEY and CDR2 SVGAGI. The CDR3 is CASASGLAGETQYF. CDR3 DNA sequence: TGTGCCAGCGCGTCGGGACTAGCGGGAGAGACCCAGTACTTC.

In its sample, this clone was seen once. The rearrangement joins TRBV5-5 to TRBJ1-1; D is uncertain. V was shortened by 4 bases and J by 1 base, with 17 bases between the two germline ends. Germline assignment: CDR1 SGHKS and CDR2 YYEKEE (reference sequence). The CDR3 length is 16 residues. CDR3 region: CASSLSPGGRNTEAFF. Here the CDR3 DNA reads TGTGCCAGCAGCCTGAGCCCGGGAGGGCGGAACACTGAAGCTTTCTTT.

This chain links TRBV6-1 with TRBJ2-1, with no clear D. The CDR3 sequence is 12 residues long. Trimming took off 7 bases at V and 6 bases at J, with 10 bases between the two ends. Germline CDR1 MNHNS, CDR2 SASEGT. CDR3 sequence: CASMLSPNEQFF. CDR3 bases: TGTGCCAGCATGTTGAGCCCCAATGAGCAGTTCTTC.

The V gene is TRBV6-4, the J gene TRBJ2-7, with 8 bases matching TRBD2. CDR1 is MRHNA and CDR2 is SNTAGT in the germline V gene. The CDR3 is 16 amino acids. The J segment lost 3 bases and the V segment lost 3 bases, leaving 10 bases of the junction unmatched. CDR3 DNA: TGTGCCAGCAGTGAAAGCGGGAGCCCTCAGGGCTACGAGCAGTACTTC. Encoded protein: CASSESGSPQGYEQYF.

This chain connects TRBV4-3 to TRBJ2-5; TRBD2 agrees at 13 bases. Trimming cost V 1 base and J 5 bases; bases outside gene matches: 10. Per germline, CDR1 LGHNA and CDR2 YSLEER. This CDR3 has 18 amino acids. CDR3 DNA sequence: TGCGCCAGCAGCCAAGCTGGGACTAGCGGGGCCCCTTGGGAGACCCAGTACTTC. It encodes CASSQAGTSGAPWETQYF.

This clone came up once. The chain is built from TRBV25-1 and TRBJ2-5; D call uncertain. The CDR3 is 15 amino acids. Germline values: CDR1 MGHDK, CDR2 SYGVNS. Trimming shortened V by 3 bases and J by 0 bases, and 11 bases separated the two germline ends. In DNA form, the CDR3 reads TGTGCCAGCAGTGAGGGGTCGGGTTACCAAGAGACCCAGTACTTC. Encoded protein: CASSEGSGYQETQYF.